Included here is one TCR beta chain sequence, with context. The data were taken from a study of cytomegalovirus exposure and HLA in healthy donors. From germline, CDR1 is MNHNY and CDR2 SVGAGI (reference sequence). The CDR3 loop spans 14 amino acids. V was cut by 6 bases and J by 7 bases, with 18 bases left in between. The study ran its PCR with 60 Vbeta and 13 Jbeta primers. The protocol was immunoSEQ multiplex PCR, while the TCRdb copy is restricted to in-frame clones and leaves out a portion. The profile covers about 140,000 clones, with approximately 82% appearing a single time and approximately 9.7% taken by the ten largest.

V gene TRBV6-6 combines with J gene TRBJ1-1, with D perhaps matching TRBD1 (6 bases). Sequenced input: PBMCs. The origin of this receptor is a woman aged 60-75 years in good health and CMV-seropositive. This CDR3 is CASRPPRGGDEAFF. For the CDR3, the DNA is TGTGCCAGCAGACCCCCCCGGGGGGGCGATGAAGCTTTCTTT.